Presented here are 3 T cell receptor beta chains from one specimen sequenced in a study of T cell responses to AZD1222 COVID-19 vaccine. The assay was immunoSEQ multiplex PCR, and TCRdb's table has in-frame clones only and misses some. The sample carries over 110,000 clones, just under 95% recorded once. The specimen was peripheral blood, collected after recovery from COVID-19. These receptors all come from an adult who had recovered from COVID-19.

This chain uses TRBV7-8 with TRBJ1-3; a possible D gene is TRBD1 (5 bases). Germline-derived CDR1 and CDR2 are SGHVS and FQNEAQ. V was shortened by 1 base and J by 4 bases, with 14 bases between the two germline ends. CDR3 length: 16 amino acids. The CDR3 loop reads CASSLVGRAGGNTIYF. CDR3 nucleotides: TGTGCCAGCAGCTTAGTCGGCAGGGCGGGGGGAAACACCATATATTTT. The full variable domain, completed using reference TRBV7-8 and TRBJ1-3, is GAGVSQSPRYKVAKRGQDVALRCDPISGHVSLFWYQQALGQGPEFLTYFQNEAQLDKSGLPSDRFFAERPEGSVSTLKIQRTQQEDSAVYLCASSLVGRAGGNTIYFGEGSWLTVV.

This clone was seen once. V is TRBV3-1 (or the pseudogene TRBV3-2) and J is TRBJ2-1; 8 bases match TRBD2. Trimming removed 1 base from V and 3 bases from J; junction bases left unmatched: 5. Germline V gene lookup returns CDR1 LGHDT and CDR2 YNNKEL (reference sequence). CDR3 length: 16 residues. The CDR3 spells CASSQGGAGVYNEQFF. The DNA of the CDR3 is TGTGCCAGCAGCCAAGGGGGAGCGGGAGTCTACAATGAGCAGTTCTTC.

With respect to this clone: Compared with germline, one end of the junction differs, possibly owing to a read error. The CDR3 loop reads CASSFRDMKTEAFF. In DNA, the CDR3 is TGTGCCAGCAGCTTTCGGGACATGAAGACTGAAGCTTTCTTT. The chain uses TRBV11-2 and TRBJ1-1; a weak D match, TRBD1 (6 bases). Germline CDR1 reads SGHAT; CDR2 reads FQNNGV. This CDR3 spans 14 amino acids.